This T cell receptor (beta chain) was recorded in a study of shared clonotypes between healthy human individuals. Nashville, Tennessee was home to all donors, each a Caucasian adult. Naive CD4+ cells were CD45RA-selected; the remaining cells were memory. CDR1 and CDR2 from the germline V gene are GTSNPN and SVGIG (reference sequence). This CDR3 comprises 13 residues. Deletions cut 3 bases from V and 1 base from J, with 8 bases between. TCRdb keeps only in-frame clones here, not all; method: immunoSEQ multiplex PCR. The sample carries 950,000 to 1,300,000 clones, 75% recorded once. Worth noting for this clone: At the DNA level, this CDR3 is encoded by other sequences in the same sample as well.

V is TRBV30 and J is TRBJ2-3; no definite D call. Sequences were obtained from memory CD4+ T cells sorted from blood. Subset specified: CD45RA-negative fraction. This TCR was sampled from a man aged 18 to 30 in good health. CDR3 bases: TGTGCCTGGAGCAGGCCCGGCACAGATACGCAGTATTTT. Protein sequence: CAWSRPGTDTQYF.